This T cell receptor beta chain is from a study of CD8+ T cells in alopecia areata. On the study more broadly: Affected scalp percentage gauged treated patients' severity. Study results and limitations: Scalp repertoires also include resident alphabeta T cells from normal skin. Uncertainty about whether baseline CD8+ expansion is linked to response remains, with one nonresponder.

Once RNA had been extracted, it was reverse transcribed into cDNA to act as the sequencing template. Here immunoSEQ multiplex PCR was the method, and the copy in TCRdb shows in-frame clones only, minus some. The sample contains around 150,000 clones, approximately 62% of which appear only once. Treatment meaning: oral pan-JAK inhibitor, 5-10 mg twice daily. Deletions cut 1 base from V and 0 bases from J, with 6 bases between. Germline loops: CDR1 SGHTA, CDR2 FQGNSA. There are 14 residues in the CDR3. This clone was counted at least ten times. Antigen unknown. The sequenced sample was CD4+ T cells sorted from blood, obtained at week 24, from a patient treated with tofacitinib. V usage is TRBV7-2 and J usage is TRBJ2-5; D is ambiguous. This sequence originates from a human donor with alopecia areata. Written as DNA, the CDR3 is TGTGCCAGCAGCTTAGAATCCTACCAAGAGACCCAGTACTTC. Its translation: CASSLESYQETQYF.